This note documents a single TCR beta chain sequence. Its antigen is still unknown. Every cDNA TCR molecule received its own unique molecular identifier. Using its own MiXCR run on the 5' RACE reads, TCRdb lists one record per CDR3 protein. The sample lists tens of thousands of distinct CDR3 sequences; roughly a fifth were seen once. This record comes from a study of spatial heterogeneity in lung cancer. For the study at large: Donors were over 70 untreated early-stage non-small cell lung cancer patients.

Findings and caveats of the study: There were more appearances of ubiquitous expanded tumor TCRs in blood at resection than at follow-up.

CDR1 is DFQATT and CDR2 is SNEGSKA in the germline V gene (reference sequence). With 5 bases removed from V and 0 bases from J, the gap between germline ends came to 11 bases. This CDR3 has 15 amino acids. Time point defined: blood at routine non-recurrence follow-up after resection. Whole RNA obtained from tumor, nontumor lung or frozen PBMC underwent sequencing without sorting. This receptor was identified in a male donor with early-stage non-small cell lung cancer. The starting material was PBMCs, obtained at follow-up. The V and J genes are TRBV20-1 and TRBJ1-6, with unresolved D. CDR3 DNA sequence: TGCAGTGCTTTACAGTCTAGCTCCTATAATTCACCCCTCCACTTT. It specifies CSALQSSSYNSPLHF.